This T cell receptor beta chain was observed in a study of vaccination and CD4 T cells after COVID-19. With respect to this clonotype: The antigen is not known.

Treatment described: roughly 11-day PBMC culture with coronavirus spike peptide pools or control peptides (ViraFEST assay). From the unexposed donor, CD4+ T cells were collected ahead of the COVID-19 pandemic (2011-2018). The Oncomine TCR Beta short-read assay generated sequence data from the DNA of cultured CD4+ T cells. Genomic DNA from cultured CD4+ T cells was extracted. TCRdb reprocessed the PCR reads with MiXCR, giving one entry per CDR3 protein. Of about 7,200 distinct CDR3 sequences listed, around 50% are singletons. Germline V gene lookup returns CDR1 MNHEY and CDR2 SVGAGI. Trimming left V 0 bases short and J 5 bases short, with 13 bases between. CDR3 length equals 15 residues.

Sequencing was done on a sample of CD4+ T cells from blood, cultured in vitro. V and J are TRBV6-5 and TRBJ1-2; D is unresolved. The origin of this receptor is a human donor in good health. This CDR3 is CASSYSMRGEYGYTF. DNA for the CDR3: TGTGCCAGCAGTTACTCGATGCGAGGCGAGTATGGCTACACCTTC.